This TCR beta chain was identified during a study of T cells in Graves' hyperthyroidism and ophthalmopathy. The V and J ends lost 5 bases and 7 bases, in that order; junction bases with no gene match: 15. The CDR3 is 17 residues long. Germline V gene lookup returns CDR1 SGHRS and CDR2 YFSETQ. TCR beta CDR3 regions were amplified from RNA transcripts. A set of HTBI primers served as the primers for a first-round RT-PCR of the TCR CDR3. Each CDR3 protein gets one entry after TCRdb re-called the multiplex PCR reads with MiXCR. The profile shows about 600,000 distinct CDR3 sequences, about a sixth of them singletons.

The sequenced sample consisted of blood. This chain connects TRBV5-1 to TRBJ2-2; 9 bases agree with TRBD2. The TCR comes from a woman in her forties with Graves' ophthalmopathy. The CDR3 protein is CASRLPGAGGPNGELFF. The CDR3 nucleotides read TGCGCCAGCAGACTACCTGGGGCGGGGGGGCCCAACGGGGAGCTGTTTTTT.